Listed here is a single T cell receptor beta chain. Its matching antigen is unknown. This sample stems from a study of PD-L1 blockade in urothelial cancer. The data were produced by immunoSEQ multiplex PCR, yet TCRdb's version contains in-frame clones alone and is incomplete. The sample gives about 120,000 clones, 80% to 90% of which show up once; about 1.5% is in the top ten. V gave up 6 bases and J gave up 0 bases, with 9 bases separating them. Germline values: CDR1 MNHEY, CDR2 SMNVEV (reference sequence). The CDR3 is 15 amino acids. Time point described: peripheral blood 6 weeks after treatment start. Study-level findings and limits: More expansion of tumor-associated blood clones, seen at 3 weeks, marked durable-benefit patients.

The sequenced sample was PBMCs, obtained around atezolizumab (anti-PD-L1) treatment. This chain uses TRBV27 with TRBJ1-6; perhaps TRBD1 as D (6 bases). The sequence came from a man aged 60 to 69 with urothelial cancer. In DNA form, the CDR3 reads TGTGCCAGCAGAAGGGGGAGCTCCTATAATTCACCCCTCCACTTT. Translation: CASRRGSSYNSPLHF.